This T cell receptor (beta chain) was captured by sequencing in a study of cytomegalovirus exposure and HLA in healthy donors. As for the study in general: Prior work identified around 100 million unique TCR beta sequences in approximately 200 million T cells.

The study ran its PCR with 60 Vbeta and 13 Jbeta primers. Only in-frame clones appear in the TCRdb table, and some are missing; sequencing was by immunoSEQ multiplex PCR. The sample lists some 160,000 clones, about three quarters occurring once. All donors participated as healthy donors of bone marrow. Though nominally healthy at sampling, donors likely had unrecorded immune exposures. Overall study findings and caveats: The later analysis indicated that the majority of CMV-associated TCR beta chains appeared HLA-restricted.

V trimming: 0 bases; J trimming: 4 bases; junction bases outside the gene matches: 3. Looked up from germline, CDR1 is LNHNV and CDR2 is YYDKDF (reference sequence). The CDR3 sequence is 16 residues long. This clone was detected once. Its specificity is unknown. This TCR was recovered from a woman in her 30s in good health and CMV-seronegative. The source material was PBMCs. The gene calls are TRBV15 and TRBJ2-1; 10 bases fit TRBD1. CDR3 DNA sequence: TGTGCCACCAGCAGAGAGTGGGACAGGGGTTACAATGAGCAGTTCTTC. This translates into CATSREWDRGYNEQFF.